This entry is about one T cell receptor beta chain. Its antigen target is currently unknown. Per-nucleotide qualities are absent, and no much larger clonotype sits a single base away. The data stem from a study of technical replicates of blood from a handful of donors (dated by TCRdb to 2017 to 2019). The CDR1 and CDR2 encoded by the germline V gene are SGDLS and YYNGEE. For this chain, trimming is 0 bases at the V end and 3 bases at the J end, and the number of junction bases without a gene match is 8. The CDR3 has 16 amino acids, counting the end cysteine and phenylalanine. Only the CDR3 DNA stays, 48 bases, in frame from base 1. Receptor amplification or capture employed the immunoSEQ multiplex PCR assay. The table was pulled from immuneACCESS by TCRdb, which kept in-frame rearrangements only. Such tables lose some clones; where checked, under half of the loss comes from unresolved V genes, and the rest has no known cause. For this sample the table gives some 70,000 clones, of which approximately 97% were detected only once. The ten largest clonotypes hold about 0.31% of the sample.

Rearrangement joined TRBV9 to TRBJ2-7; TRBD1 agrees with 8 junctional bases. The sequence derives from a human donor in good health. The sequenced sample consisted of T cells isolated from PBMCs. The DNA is TGTGCCAGCAGCGTAGCGGCAGGGGGCGTCGGCTACGAGCAGTACTTC. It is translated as CASSVAAGGVGYEQYF.